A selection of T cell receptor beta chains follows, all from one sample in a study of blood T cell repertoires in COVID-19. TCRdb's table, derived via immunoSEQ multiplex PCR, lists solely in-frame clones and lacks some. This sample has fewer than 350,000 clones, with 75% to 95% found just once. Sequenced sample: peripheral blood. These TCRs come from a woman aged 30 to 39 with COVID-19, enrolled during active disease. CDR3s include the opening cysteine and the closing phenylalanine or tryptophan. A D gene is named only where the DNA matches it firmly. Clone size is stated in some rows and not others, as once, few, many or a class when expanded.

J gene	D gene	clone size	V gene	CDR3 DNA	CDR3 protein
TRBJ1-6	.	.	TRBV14	TGTGCCAGCAGCCACCGACAGGTCATATCCTATAATTCACCCCTCCACTTT	CASSHRQVISYNSPLHF
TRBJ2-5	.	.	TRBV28	TGTGCCAGCATTACGCATCCAGAAGAGACCCAGTACTTC	CASITHPEETQYF
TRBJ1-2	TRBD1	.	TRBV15	TGTGCCACCAGCAGAGATCGGGGACAGGGGACCTATGGCTACACCTTC	CATSRDRGQGTYGYTF
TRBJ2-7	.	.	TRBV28	TGTGCCAGTTTACAGGCCCCGAGATGGTACTTC	CASLQAPRWYF
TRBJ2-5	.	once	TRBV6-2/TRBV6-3	TGTGCCAGCAGTTACGCGGGGCAAGAGACCCAGTACTTC	CASSYAGQETQYF
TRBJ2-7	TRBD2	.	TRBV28	TGTGCCAGCAGTTACGGGGGGGGACGGGCCGGCGAGCAGTACTTC	CASSYGGGRAGEQYF
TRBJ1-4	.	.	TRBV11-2	TGTGCCAGCAGCCGTGGGGGCGGCAGCTCCGAAAAACTGTTTTTT	CASSRGGGSSEKLFF
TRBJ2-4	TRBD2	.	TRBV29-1	TGCAGCGTTGAGGTTGCGGGAGGGCGACAGGACATTCAGTACTTC	CSVEVAGGRQDIQYF
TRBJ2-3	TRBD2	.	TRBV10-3	TGTGCCATCAGTGAGTCTGGCGGGAGGACAGATACGCAGTATTTT	CAISESGGRTDTQYF
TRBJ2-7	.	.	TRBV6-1	TGTGCCAGCAGTGAACCAGGAATCTCCTACGAGCAGTACTTC	CASSEPGISYEQYF
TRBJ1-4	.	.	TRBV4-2	TGTGCCAGCAGCCAAGATTTTGGCGGCAGCCTGCGGGAAAAACTGTTTTTT	CASSQDFGGSLREKLFF
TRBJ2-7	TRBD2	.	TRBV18	TGTGCCAGCTCACCCGGGACTAGCGGGACCTACGAGCAGTACTTC	CASSPGTSGTYEQYF
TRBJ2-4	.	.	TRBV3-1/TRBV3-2	TGTGCCAGCAGCCAAGAGTTGACAGTCAAAAACATTCAGTACTTC	CASSQELTVKNIQYF
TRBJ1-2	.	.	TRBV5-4	TGTGCCAGCAGCTTGCAAGGGGCTGGCTACACCTTC	CASSLQGAGYTF
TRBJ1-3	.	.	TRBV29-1	TGCAGCGTTGGTACAGCAAACTCTGGAAACACCATATATTTT	CSVGTANSGNTIYF
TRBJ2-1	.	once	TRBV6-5	TGTGCCAGCCAGGACAGCTCCTACAATGAGCAGTTCTTC	CASQDSSYNEQFF
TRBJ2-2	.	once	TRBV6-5	TGTGCCAGCAGTTACAACAGGGTGCACACCGGGGAGCTGTTTTTT	CASSYNRVHTGELFF
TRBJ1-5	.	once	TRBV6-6	TGTGCCAGCAGCCTAAACTTAGGGGGACGGCATCAGCCCCAGCATTTT	CASSLNLGGRHQPQHF
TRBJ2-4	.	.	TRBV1	TGCACCAGCAGCTCTGAATCTAGTATTAGCGGGAGGACCTTCAAAAACATTCAGTACTTC	CTSSSESSISGRTFKNIQYF
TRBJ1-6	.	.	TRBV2	TGTGCCAGCAGCCTCCGAAGCGGTGGGAATTCACCCCTCCACTTT	CASSLRSGGNSPLHF
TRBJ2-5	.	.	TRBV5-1	TGCGCCAGCAGCAACATGGAGACCCAGTACTTC	CASSNMETQYF
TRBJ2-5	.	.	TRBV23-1	TGCGCCCCCTTTACACAGTTACGTCAGGAGACCCAGTACTTC	CAPFTQLRQETQYF
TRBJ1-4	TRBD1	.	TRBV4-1	TGCGCCAGCAGCCTTGGGGGACAGCTGAATGAAAAACTGTTTTTT	CASSLGGQLNEKLFF
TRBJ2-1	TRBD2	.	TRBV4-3	TGCGCCAGCAGCTATGCGTCTAGCGGTTTTAATGAGCAGTTCTTC	CASSYASSGFNEQFF
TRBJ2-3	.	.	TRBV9	TGTGCCAGCAGCGTAGATCAGGGGTATACGCAGTATTTT	CASSVDQGYTQYF
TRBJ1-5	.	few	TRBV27	TGTGCCAGCAGAAGGGACATCTATCAGCCCCAGCATTTT	CASRRDIYQPQHF
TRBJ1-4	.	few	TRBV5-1	TGCGCCAGCAGCTTGCGGGGTTCTAATGAAAAACTGTTTTTT	CASSLRGSNEKLFF
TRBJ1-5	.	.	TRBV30	TGTGCCTGGAGTGTAGGGGCCAATCAGCCCCAGCATTTT	CAWSVGANQPQHF
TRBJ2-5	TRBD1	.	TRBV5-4	TGTGCCAGCAGCCATAGGACAGGGGAAGAGACCCAGTACTTC	CASSHRTGEETQYF
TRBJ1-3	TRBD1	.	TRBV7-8	TGTGCCAGCAGCTTCCGGGACAGGGGAAACACCATATATTTT	CASSFRDRGNTIYF
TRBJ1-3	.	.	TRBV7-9	TGTGCCAGCAGTTCGGACAGCTCTGGAAACACCATATATTTT	CASSSDSSGNTIYF
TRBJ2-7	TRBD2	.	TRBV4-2	TGTGCCAGCAGCCAAGGAACTAGCGGCCCCCTAGAGCAGTACTTC	CASSQGTSGPLEQYF
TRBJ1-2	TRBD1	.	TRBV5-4	TGTGCCAGCACCCCGACCACAGGGGGAAACTCGGACTATGGCTACACCTTC	CASTPTTGGNSDYGYTF
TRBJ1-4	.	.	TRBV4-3	TGCGCCAGCAGCCAAGGGCCCCGAGGGCGGCGTGCAACTAATGAAAAACTGTTTTTT	CASSQGPRGRRATNEKLFF
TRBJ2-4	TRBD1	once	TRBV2	TGTGCCAGCAGTTTACAGGGGATTAGGGCCAAAAACATTCAGTACTTC	CASSLQGIRAKNIQYF
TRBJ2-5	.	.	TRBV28	TGTGCCAGCAGTTTGAGGCGGGCTCAAGAGACCCAGTACTTC	CASSLRRAQETQYF
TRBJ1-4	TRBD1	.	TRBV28	TGTGCCAGCAGTAGACCGGGACAGGGGGCGGGAGCTAATGAAAAACTGTTTTTT	CASSRPGQGAGANEKLFF
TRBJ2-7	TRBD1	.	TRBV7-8	TGTGCCAGCAGCTTAGGGACAGGAGAATACTACGAGCAGTACTTC	CASSLGTGEYYEQYF
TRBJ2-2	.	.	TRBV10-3	TGTGCCATCAGGGTCGGAGCGAACACCGGGGAGCTGTTTTTT	CAIRVGANTGELFF
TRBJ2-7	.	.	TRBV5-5	TGTGCCAGCAGCTTAGGCTCATCCCGGGACGAGCAGTACTTC	CASSLGSSRDEQYF
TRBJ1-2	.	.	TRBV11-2	TGTGCCAGCAGCCCGCCCGCAGACATCTATGGCTACACCTTC	CASSPPADIYGYTF
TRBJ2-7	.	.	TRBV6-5	TGTGCCAGCAGGGCTAGCTCCTACGAGCAGTACTTC	CASRASSYEQYF